These 10 T cell receptor beta chains came from one sample sequenced in a study of human T cells and chemical hapten exposure. As to time point: healthy volunteer bleed at 2 weeks. It was from unfractionated whole blood that total RNA was extracted. TCRdb reprocessed the RACE reads with MiXCR, giving one entry per CDR3 protein. The sample consists of roughly 120,000 distinct CDR3 sequences, approximately 9% of them appearing once. Sample: whole blood. All receptors come from a male donor in good health. Some clones in this sample may be carry-over from other donors' samples.

This clonotype occurred many times. The V gene is TRBV6-2 or TRBV6-3, the J gene TRBJ2-1; 8 bases are shared with TRBD1. J lost 5 bases, V lost 0 bases, and 6 bases had no gene match. This CDR3 spans 16 amino acids. The germline gives CDR1 MNHEY, CDR2 SVGEGT. The CDR3 nucleotides are TGTGCCAGCAGTTACTCGCCAGGGGGCGCGCACAATGAGCAGTTCTTC. Encoded protein: CASSYSPGGAHNEQFF.

The CDR3 protein is CASSYLAGGRNEQFF. The CDR3 DNA sequence: TGTGCCAGCAGCTACCTAGCGGGAGGGAGGAATGAGCAGTTCTTC. This chain connects TRBV7-2 to TRBJ2-1, with 12 bases lining up with TRBD2. V lost 4 bases and J lost 7; bases outside the gene matches: 5. Germline assignment: CDR1 SGHTA and CDR2 FQGNSA. This CDR3 comprises 15 residues.

This clonotype was detected only a few times. The chain is built from TRBV29-1 and TRBJ2-6, with D perhaps TRBD1 or TRBD2 (5 bases each). The CDR3 is made up of 14 amino acids. Germline V lookup: CDR1 SQVTM, CDR2 ANQGSEA. Trimming stripped 4 bases from V and 4 bases from J, with 11 bases between. CDR3 nucleotides: TGCAGCGTTGGGGCCGGGGCGGGGGCCAACGTCCTGACTTTC. This codes for CSVGAGAGANVLTF.

CDR3 coding DNA: TGTGCCAGCTCAACAATGGCGGGGATCCAAGAGACCCAGTACTTC. Translation: CASSTMAGIQETQYF. This chain joins TRBV18 and TRBJ2-5, with D maybe TRBD2 (6 bases). CDR1 KGHSH and CDR2 LQKENI come from the germline V gene. V dropped 5 bases and J dropped 1 base, with 14 bases sitting between them. The CDR3 spans 15 residues.

This clonotype was counted at least ten times. This rearrangement joins TRBV14 to TRBJ2-3, with 8 positions matching TRBD2. V was pared by 3 bases and J by 4 bases, with 6 bases of the junction left unmatched. CDR3 length equals 15 residues. In germline, CDR1 is SGHDN, CDR2 FVKESK. For the CDR3, the DNA is TGTGCCAGCAGCCAGGTCGGGGGGGCCCCAGATACGCAGTATTTT. Amino acids: CASSQVGGAPDTQYF.

This clonotype appeared many times. The CDR3 nucleotides are TGTGCCAGCAGCACCAAGGGGGCGGCCTCGGCAGATACGCAGTATTTT. This gives the protein CASSTKGAASADTQYF. This chain uses TRBV4-2 with TRBJ2-3; 7 nucleotides align to TRBD1. This CDR3 has 16 residues. Germline lookup yields CDR1 LGHNA and CDR2 YNFKEQ. Trimming took 5 bases from V and 4 from J; bases not matched to a gene: 12.

This clonotype was observed a few times. The chain employs TRBV20-1 and TRBJ2-3; the match to TRBD2 covers 13 bases. The CDR3 extends over 16 amino acids. The V gene end was trimmed by 1 base and the J gene end by 3 bases; junction bases not matched to a gene: 4. Germline loops: CDR1 DFQATT, CDR2 SNEGSKA (reference sequence). CDR3 in amino acids: CSARGRLAGGTDTQYF. The CDR3 bases are TGCAGTGCTAGAGGTAGACTAGCGGGGGGTACAGATACGCAGTATTTT.

This clonotype was observed at least ten times. The rearrangement joins TRBV12-3 or TRBV12-4 to TRBJ2-1; D possibly corresponds to TRBD2 (6 bases). V was trimmed by 6 bases and J by 6 bases, leaving 21 bases between them. The CDR3 totals 16 residues. The CDR3 reads CASSYLAPGGSNEQFF. The CDR3 DNA sequence: TGTGCCAGCAGCTACTTAGCTCCCGGGGGAAGCAATGAGCAGTTCTTC.

This clonotype was picked up a small number of times. The CDR3 DNA follows: TGCGCCAGCAGCCAAGATAAGTGGGGTCAATACAATGAGCAGTTCTTC. Amino acids: CASSQDKWGQYNEQFF. The J gene is TRBJ2-1, the V gene TRBV4-1; no clear D. The germline gives CDR1 MGHRA, CDR2 YSYEKL. V lost 0 bases and J 4 bases, leaving 13 bases between the germline ends. The CDR3 is made up of 16 amino acids.

This clonotype appeared once. The rearrangement joins TRBV11-2 to TRBJ2-1; 14 bases match TRBD2. Germline values: CDR1 SGHAT, CDR2 FQNNGV. Unmatched junction bases numbered 10, after V lost 3 bases and J lost 6 bases. The CDR3 contains 18 residues. The CDR3 spells CASSFDDPGLAGVNEQFF. For the CDR3, the DNA is TGTGCCAGCAGCTTCGATGACCCGGGACTAGCGGGAGTCAATGAGCAGTTCTTC.